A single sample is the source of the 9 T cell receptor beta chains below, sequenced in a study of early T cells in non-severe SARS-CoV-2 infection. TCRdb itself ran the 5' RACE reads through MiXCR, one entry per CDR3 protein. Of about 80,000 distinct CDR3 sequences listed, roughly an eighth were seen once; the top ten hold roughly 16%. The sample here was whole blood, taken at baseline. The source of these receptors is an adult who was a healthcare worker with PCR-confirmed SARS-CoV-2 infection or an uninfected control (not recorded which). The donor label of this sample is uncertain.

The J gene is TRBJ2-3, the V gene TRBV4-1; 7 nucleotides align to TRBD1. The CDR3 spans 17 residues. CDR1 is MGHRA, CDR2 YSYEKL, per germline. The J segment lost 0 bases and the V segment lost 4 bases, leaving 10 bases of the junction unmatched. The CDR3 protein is CASSRGLYRGSTDTQYF. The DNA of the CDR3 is TGCGCCAGCAGCCGGGGGCTATACAGGGGTAGCACAGATACGCAGTATTTT.

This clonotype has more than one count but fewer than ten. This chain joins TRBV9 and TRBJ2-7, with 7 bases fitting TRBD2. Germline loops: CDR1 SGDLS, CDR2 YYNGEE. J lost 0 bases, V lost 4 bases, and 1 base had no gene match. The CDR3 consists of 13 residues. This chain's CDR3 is CASSKRDSYEQYF. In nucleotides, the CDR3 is TGTGCCAGCAGCAAGCGGGACTCCTACGAGCAGTACTTC.

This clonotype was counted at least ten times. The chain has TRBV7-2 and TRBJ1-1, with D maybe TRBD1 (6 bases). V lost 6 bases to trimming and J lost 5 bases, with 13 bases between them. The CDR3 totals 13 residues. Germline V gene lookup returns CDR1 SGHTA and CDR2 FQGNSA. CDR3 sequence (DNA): TGTGCCAGCAGATTTACAGGGACGACTGAAGCTTTCTTT. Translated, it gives CASRFTGTTEAFF.

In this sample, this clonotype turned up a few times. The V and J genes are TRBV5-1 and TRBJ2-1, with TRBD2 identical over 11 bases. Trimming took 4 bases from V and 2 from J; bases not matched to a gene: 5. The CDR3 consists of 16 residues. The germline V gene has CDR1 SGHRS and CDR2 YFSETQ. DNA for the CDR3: TGCGCCAGCAGCATAGTTAGCGGGAGGGCCTACAATGAGCAGTTCTTC. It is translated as CASSIVSGRAYNEQFF. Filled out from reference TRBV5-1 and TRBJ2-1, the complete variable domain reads KAGVTQTPRYLIKTRGQQVTLSCSPISGHRSVSWYQQTPGQGLQFLFEYFSETQRNKGNFPGRFSGRQFSNSRSEMNVSTLELGDSALYLCASSIVSGRAYNEQFFGPGTRLTVL.

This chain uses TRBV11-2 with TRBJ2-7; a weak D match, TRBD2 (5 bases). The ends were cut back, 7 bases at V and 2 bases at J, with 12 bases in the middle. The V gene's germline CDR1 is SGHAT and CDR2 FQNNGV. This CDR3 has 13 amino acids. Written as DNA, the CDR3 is TGTGCCAGCAACGCTAGCAAAACCTACGAGCAGTACTTC. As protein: CASNASKTYEQYF.

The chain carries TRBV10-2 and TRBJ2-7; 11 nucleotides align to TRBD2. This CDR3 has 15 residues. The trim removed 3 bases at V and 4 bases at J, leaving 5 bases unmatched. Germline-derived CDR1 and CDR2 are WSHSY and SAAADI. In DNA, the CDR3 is TGCGCCAGCAGTGAAAGACTAGCGGGGATTTACGAGCAGTACTTC. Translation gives CASSERLAGIYEQYF.

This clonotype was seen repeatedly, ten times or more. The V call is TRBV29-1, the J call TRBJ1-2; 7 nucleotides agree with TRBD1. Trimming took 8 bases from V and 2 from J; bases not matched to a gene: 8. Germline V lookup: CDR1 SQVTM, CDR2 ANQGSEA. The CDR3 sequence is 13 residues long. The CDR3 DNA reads TGCAGCACAAGGACAGGCGACAACTATGGCTACACCTTC. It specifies CSTRTGDNYGYTF.

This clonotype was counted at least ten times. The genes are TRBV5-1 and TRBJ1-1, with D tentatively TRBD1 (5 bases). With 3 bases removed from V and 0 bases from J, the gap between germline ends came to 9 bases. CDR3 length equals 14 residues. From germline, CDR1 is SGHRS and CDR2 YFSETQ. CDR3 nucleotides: TGCGCCAGCAGCTCCCGGGGCCTGAACACTGAAGCTTTCTTT. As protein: CASSSRGLNTEAFF.

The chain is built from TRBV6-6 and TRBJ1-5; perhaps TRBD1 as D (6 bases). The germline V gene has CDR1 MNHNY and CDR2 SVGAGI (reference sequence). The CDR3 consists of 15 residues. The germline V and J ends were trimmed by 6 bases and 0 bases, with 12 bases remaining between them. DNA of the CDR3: TGTGCCAGCAGAAAGGGGGAATTTAGCAATCAGCCCCAGCATTTT. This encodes CASRKGEFSNQPQHF.